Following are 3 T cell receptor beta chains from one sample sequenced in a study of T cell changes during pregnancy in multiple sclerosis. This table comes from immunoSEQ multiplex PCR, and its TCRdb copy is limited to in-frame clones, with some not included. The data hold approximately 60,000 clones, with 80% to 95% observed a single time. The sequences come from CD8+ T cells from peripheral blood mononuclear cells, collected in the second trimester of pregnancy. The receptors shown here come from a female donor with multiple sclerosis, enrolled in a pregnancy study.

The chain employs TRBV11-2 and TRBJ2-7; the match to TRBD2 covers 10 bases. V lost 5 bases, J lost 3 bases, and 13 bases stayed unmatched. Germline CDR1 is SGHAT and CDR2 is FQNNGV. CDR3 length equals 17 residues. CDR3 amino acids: CASSQGASGSYDYEQYF. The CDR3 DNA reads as TGTGCCAGCAGCCAGGGGGCTAGCGGGAGCTATGACTACGAGCAGTACTTC. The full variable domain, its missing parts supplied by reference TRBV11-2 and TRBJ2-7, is EAGVAQSPRYKIIEKRQSVAFWCNPISGHATLYWYQQILGQGPKLLIQFQNNGVVDDSQLPKDRFSAERLKGVDSTLKIQPAKLEDSAVYLCASSQGASGSYDYEQYFGPGTRLTVT.

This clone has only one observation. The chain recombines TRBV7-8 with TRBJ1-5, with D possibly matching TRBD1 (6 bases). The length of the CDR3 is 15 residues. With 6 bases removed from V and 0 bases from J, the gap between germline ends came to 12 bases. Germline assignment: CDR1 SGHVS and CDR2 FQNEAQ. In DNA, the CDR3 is TGTGCCAGCAGTTGGGGGCCGGATAGCAATCAGCCCCAGCATTTT. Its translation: CASSWGPDSNQPQHF.

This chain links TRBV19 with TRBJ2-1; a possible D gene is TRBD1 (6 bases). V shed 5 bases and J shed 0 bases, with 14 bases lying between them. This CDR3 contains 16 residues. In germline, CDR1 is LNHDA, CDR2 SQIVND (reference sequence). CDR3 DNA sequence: TGTGCCAGTAGTGATGGACAGCACCCCTCCTACAATGAGCAGTTCTTC. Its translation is CASSDGQHPSYNEQFF.